This T cell receptor beta chain was observed in a study of blood T cell repertoires in COVID-19. Study information: Among Cohort 3 donors, those recovered had two negative PCRs, clearance, or symptom resolution. Italy, Spain and the United States were the sources of the convalescent and acute COVID-19 samples.

Authors' data handling: Estimated nucleated cell counts came from reference gene primer amplification. Using immunoSEQ multiplex PCR, the repertoire was profiled, and TCRdb retains in-frame clones only, with some absent. For V, J and clone size, that table is used; D and trimming come from the DNA. The table includes about 270,000 clones, around 89% detected once. Looked up from germline, CDR1 is SGHAT and CDR2 is FQNNGV. V was pared by 5 bases and J by 5 bases, with 9 bases of the junction left unmatched. The CDR3 loop spans 14 amino acids. This chain connects TRBV11-2 to TRBJ2-7, with 7 bases fitting TRBD2. The source is a woman in her sixties or seventies in a cohort exposed to, infected with or recovered from COVID-19 (not recorded which). The sequenced sample consisted of PBMCs or T cells enriched from blood (not recorded which). Here the CDR3 reads CASSPGSGIDEQYF. The CDR3 DNA sequence: TGTGCCAGCAGCCCGGGAAGCGGGATCGACGAGCAGTACTTC.